What follows are 18 T cell receptor beta chains derived from one specimen sequenced in a study of T cells in Graves' hyperthyroidism and ophthalmopathy. From RNA transcripts, TCR beta CDR3 regions were amplified. The primer set for the first-round RT-PCR of the TCR CDR3 was HTBI. Using its own MiXCR run on the multiplex PCR reads, TCRdb lists one record per CDR3 protein. The sample lists about 360,000 distinct CDR3 sequences; less than 15% were seen once. The specimen sequenced was blood. The source of these receptors is a woman younger than 30 with Graves' hyperthyroidism.

Remarks on this clonotype: A much bigger clone sits one base away, suggesting this may be a read error. The chain links TRBV28 to TRBJ1-2; TRBD1 is a possible D gene (6 bases). The CDR3 has 15 amino acids. The V gene's germline CDR1 is MDHEN and CDR2 SYDVKM. This CDR3 reads CAISPWDTDAYGYTF. The CDR3 region has the DNA TGTGCCATCAGTCCTTGGGACACGGACGCCTATGGCTACACCTTC.

Turning to this clonotype: This sequence may be a read error, since a much larger clone differs from it by one base. The chain recombines TRBV28 with TRBJ2-3, with D perhaps TRBD1 or TRBD2 (5 bases each). Germline CDR1 is MDHEN and CDR2 is SYDVKM. V lost 5 bases to trimming and J lost 1 base, with 19 bases between them. The CDR3 is 17 amino acids. CDR3 in DNA: TGTGCCAGCAGTACTCGGGACGCCCTGGGGGGCACAGATACGCAGTATTTT. It translates to CASSTRDALGGTDTQYF.

The sample holds many counts of this clonotype. The rearrangement links TRBV11-1 to TRBJ2-2; D possibly matches TRBD1 or TRBD2 (5 bases each). CDR1 is SGHAT and CDR2 is FQDESV in the germline V gene (reference sequence). CDR3 length: 17 residues. Between the trimmed V and J ends, which lost 5 bases and 2 bases, there was a span of 18 bases. The CDR3, as DNA: TGTGCCAGCAGCGGAAACCGAGGGGAGAGTAACACCGGGGAGCTGTTTTTT. Protein sequence: CASSGNRGESNTGELFF. Full variable domain (missing parts from reference TRBV11-1 and TRBJ2-2): EAEVAQSPRYKITEKSQAVAFWCDPISGHATLYWYRQILGQGPELLVQFQDESVVDDSQLPKDRFSAERLKGVDSTLKIQPAELGDSAMYLCASSGNRGESNTGELFFGEGSRLTVL.

The table lists this clonotype with a few counts. The chain couples TRBV19 to TRBJ2-1; 9 bases match TRBD2. V lost 3 bases to trimming and J lost 8 bases; unmatched junction nucleotides: 8. Germline V gene lookup returns CDR1 LNHDA and CDR2 SQIVND (reference sequence). The CDR3 consists of 15 residues. In nucleotides, the CDR3 is TGTGCCAGTAGTATGGGGACTAGCCCAATGTATGAGCAGTTCTTC. Its protein is CASSMGTSPMYEQFF.

In this sample, this clonotype turned up many times. For the CDR3, the DNA is TGTGCCAGCAGCCAAGATTTCGGGGTTCTGTCTGGAAACACCATATATTTT. This gives the protein CASSQDFGVLSGNTIYF. The chain combines TRBV3-1 with TRBJ1-3, with D uncertain. This CDR3 has 17 amino acids. CDR1 LGHDT and CDR2 YNNKEL come from the germline V gene (reference sequence). Deletions cut 0 bases from V and 1 base from J, with 13 bases between.

A single count supports this clonotype. The chain is built from TRBV7-9 and TRBJ2-5, with D tentatively TRBD1 (5 bases). V was clipped by 2 bases and J by 0 bases, with 16 bases between them. CDR1 is SEHNR, CDR2 FQNEAQ, per germline (reference sequence). The CDR3 totals 17 residues. DNA of the CDR3: TGTGCCAGCAGCTTAAGTCTATTGGCGACAGACCAAGAGACCCAGTACTTC. This codes for CASSLSLLATDQETQYF.

The table lists this clonotype with many counts. The V call is TRBV15, the J call TRBJ2-7; a possible D gene is TRBD1 (5 bases). The V end lost 0 bases, the J end lost 4 bases, and 7 bases lay between the germline ends. The CDR3 runs to 13 residues. Germline CDR1 reads LNHNV; CDR2 reads YYDKDF (reference sequence). CDR3 residues: CATSRDRDYEQYF. The CDR3 DNA is TGTGCCACCAGCAGAGACAGGGATTACGAGCAGTACTTC.

CDR3 region: CASSFGTAGEAFF. Written as DNA, the CDR3 is TGTGCCAGCAGCTTTGGGACAGCTGGTGAGGCTTTCTTT. This chain links TRBV7-2 with TRBJ1-1, with TRBD1 identical over 7 bases. This CDR3 is 13 amino acids long. From germline, CDR1 is SGHTA and CDR2 FQGNSA. Trimming cost V 3 bases and J 11 bases; bases outside gene matches: 9. Combining the CDR3 with reference TRBV7-2 and TRBJ1-1 gives the whole variable domain GAGVSQSPSNKVTEKGKDVELRCDPISGHTALYWYRQSLGQGLEFLIYFQGNSAPDKSGLPSDRFSAERTGGSVSTLTIQRTQQEDSAVYLCASSFGTAGEAFFGQGTRLTVV.

The chain carries TRBV11-1 and TRBJ2-5; D may be TRBD2 (5 bases). V dropped 7 bases and J dropped 2 bases, with 11 bases sitting between them. CDR1 and CDR2 (germline): SGHAT, FQDESV (reference sequence). This CDR3 region has 13 residues. In DNA form, the CDR3 reads TGTGCCAGCACCCCTCGGAGGCAAGAGACCCAGTACTTC. Its translation: CASTPRRQETQYF.

This clonotype has at least ten counts. The CDR3 DNA reads TGCAGCGCTAAGGGACAGCGGAACACCGGGGAGCTGTTTTTT. Encoded protein: CSAKGQRNTGELFF. The chain couples TRBV29-1 to TRBJ2-2, with 7 nucleotides matching TRBD1. This CDR3 is built from 14 residues. J gave up 1 base and V 7 bases, and 6 bases lay outside the gene matches. CDR1 is SQVTM and CDR2 is ANQGSEA in the germline V gene.

There are many counts of this clonotype. The DNA of the CDR3 is TGTGCCAGCAGTCGTCCGGGACATTCGACCGACACCGGGGAGCTGTTTTTT. As protein: CASSRPGHSTDTGELFF. This chain uses TRBV6-2 or TRBV6-3 with TRBJ2-2; D possibly corresponds to TRBD1 (6 bases). Looked up from germline, CDR1 is MNHEY and CDR2 is SVGEGT. Trimming pared 5 bases from V and 3 bases from J, leaving 19 bases between. The CDR3 is 17 amino acids.

This clonotype was detected a few times. The gene calls are TRBV20-1 and TRBJ2-2, with D perhaps matching TRBD1 or TRBD2 (5 bases each). Trimming left V 3 bases short and J 4 bases short, with 18 bases between. There are 16 residues in the CDR3. CDR1 is DFQATT, CDR2 SNEGSKA, per germline (reference sequence). The CDR3 loop is CSASGQGRFGTGELFF. The CDR3 DNA sequence: TGCAGTGCTAGCGGGCAGGGACGGTTCGGCACCGGGGAGCTGTTTTTT.

The chain carries TRBV6-5 and TRBJ1-5, with a possible D match to TRBD1 (6 bases). Germline V gene data show CDR1 as MNHEY and CDR2 as SVGAGI. Trimming stripped 2 bases from V and 7 bases from J, with 15 bases between. The CDR3 contains 15 residues. CDR3 in amino acids: CASSYAGGGGQPQHF. The CDR3 nucleotides are TGTGCCAGCAGTTACGCGGGGGGCGGGGGACAGCCCCAGCATTTT.

This clonotype was counted ten times or more. CDR3 DNA sequence: TGCAGTGCTAGAGGTCTGGACAGGGGTTACGAGCAGTACTTC. It is translated as CSARGLDRGYEQYF. The chain has TRBV20-1 and TRBJ2-7; 9 positions match TRBD1. This CDR3 is built from 14 residues. The V gene's germline CDR1 is DFQATT and CDR2 SNEGSKA (reference sequence). V dropped 1 base and J dropped 4; count of bases not matched to a gene: 5.

This clonotype was seen repeatedly, ten times or more. The chain combines TRBV2 with TRBJ1-2; 7 nucleotides align to TRBD1. This CDR3 contains 12 residues. CDR1 is SNHLY, CDR2 FYNNEI, per germline. Trimming cost V 6 bases and J 8 bases; bases outside gene matches: 6. CDR3 in amino acids: CASSADREGYTF. The CDR3 DNA follows: TGTGCCAGCAGCGCAGACAGGGAGGGCTACACCTTC. The complete variable domain, with remaining parts taken from reference TRBV2 and TRBJ1-2, reads EPEVTQTPSHQVTQMGQEVILRCVPISNHLYFYWYRQILGQKVEFLVSFYNNEISEKSEIFDDQFSVERPDGSNFTLKIRSTKLEDSAMYFCASSADREGYTFGSGTRLTVV.

This clonotype showed up just a few times. A much larger clone is a single base away; this may be a read error. CDR3 DNA sequence: TGTGCCGGCAGTTACTCGTCCCGGGCAGCTACTAACTATGGCTACACCTTC. Its protein product is CAGSYSSRAATNYGYTF. The genes are TRBV6-5 and TRBJ1-2; D gene uncertain. The CDR3 extends over 17 amino acids. Germline values: CDR1 MNHEY, CDR2 SVGAGI.

This clonotype was counted many times. This rearrangement joins TRBV5-6 to TRBJ1-2; 8 nucleotides match TRBD1. Germline-derived CDR1 and CDR2 are SGHDT and YYEEEE. The ends lost 0 bases at V and 8 bases at J; junction bases unmatched: 6. This CDR3 has 14 amino acids. This CDR3 reads CASSLERTGRGYTF. The CDR3 coding sequence is TGTGCCAGCAGCTTGGAGCGGACAGGGAGAGGCTACACCTTC. The entire variable domain, with the rest obtained from reference TRBV5-6 and TRBJ1-2, is as follows: DAGVTQSPTHLIKTRGQQVTLRCSPKSGHDTVSWYQQALGQGPQFIFQYYEEEERQRGNFPDRFSGHQFPNYSSELNVNALLLGDSALYLCASSLERTGRGYTFGSGTRLTVV.

This clonotype was seen repeatedly, ten times or more. The genes are TRBV2 and TRBJ1-1; no clear D gene. CDR3 length: 14 amino acids. The germline CDR1 and CDR2 sequences are SNHLY and FYNNEI. Trimming shortened V by 6 bases and J by 11 bases, and 22 bases separated the two germline ends. CDR3 amino acids: CASRSYSDVPSAFF. DNA for the CDR3: TGTGCCAGCAGATCCTACTCCGACGTACCGAGCGCTTTCTTT.